This TCR beta chain stems from a study of Ad26.COV2.S vaccination and SARS-CoV-2 variants. General study points: In TCR breadth and depth analyses, total T cell responses may have been underestimated. Vaccine recipients had higher spike-specific TCR breadth than placebo recipients.

The protocol was immunoSEQ multiplex PCR, while the TCRdb copy is restricted to in-frame clones and leaves out a portion. Of roughly 680,000 clones listed, roughly 90% are singletons. Germline CDR1 reads GTSNPN; CDR2 reads SVGIG (reference sequence). The CDR3 is 13 residues long. The germline V and J ends were trimmed by 5 bases and 5 bases, with 10 bases remaining between them. Comments on this clone: Antigen: not known.

Specified treatment: about 20 received Ad26.COV2.S at low or high dose, single or two shots; 5 received placebo; per-sample allocation not given. Day 63 after the first injection of vaccine or placebo was the sampling time. This person who donated was an adult of 18-55 years in Boston. This sample comprised peripheral blood, obtained in a trial of Ad26.COV2.S vaccine versus placebo. The sequence came from a person aged 18-65 years who received the Ad26.COV2.S COVID-19 vaccine or a placebo. V and J are TRBV30 and TRBJ1-6; no firm D call. CDR3 nucleotide sequence: TGTGCCTGGTCGTTGGGGAATAATTCACCCCTCCACTTT. Protein sequence: CAWSLGNNSPLHF.